The 13 T cell receptor beta chains below come from one sample, sequenced in a study of beta chain features in type 1 diabetes. General observations from the study: TCRB CDR3 length was moderately but significantly reduced in all four CD4+ subsets of Type 1 diabetes patients.

Expressed TCRB transcripts were sequenced after all isolated RNA was converted to cDNA. The method was immunoSEQ multiplex PCR; TCRdb's version includes in-frame clones alone and lacks a portion of them. This table has about 300,000 clones, less than 15% appearing once. Their antigen targets remain unknown. Material for sequencing was naive CD4+ T cells from blood. These receptors originate from a woman aged 18-29 years with type 1 diabetes.

The chain employs TRBV18 and TRBJ2-1; tentatively, D is TRBD1 (5 bases). In germline, CDR1 is KGHSH, CDR2 LQKENI. CDR3 length: 13 amino acids. The V end was cut by 6 bases, the J end by 5 bases, with 11 bases between. CDR3 amino acids: CASSLQDHNEQFF. CDR3 sequence (DNA): TGTGCCAGCTCCCTACAGGACCACAATGAGCAGTTCTTC.

This chain uses TRBV19 with TRBJ1-5, with TRBD1 identical over 7 bases. The CDR3 consists of 14 residues. After removal of 7 bases from V and 5 bases from J, the junction contained 8 bases not matched to a gene. CDR1 is LNHDA and CDR2 is SQIVND in the germline V gene (reference sequence). The CDR3 DNA is TGTGCCAGTATGGCGGGGACAGTAGATCAGCCCCAGCATTTT. Its translation is CASMAGTVDQPQHF.

This clone has just a few counts. V and J are TRBV28 and TRBJ1-3; D is undetermined. V was shortened by 5 bases and J by 0 bases, with 14 bases between the two germline ends. CDR1 is MDHEN and CDR2 is SYDVKM in the germline V gene. The CDR3 sequence is 16 residues long. The CDR3 DNA follows: TGTGCCAGCAGTCAAGGAGGAACCGGCTCTGGAAACACCATATATTTT. Translated: CASSQGGTGSGNTIYF.

This clone was recorded many times. The chain employs TRBV4-3 and TRBJ2-5; unclear D gene. This CDR3 has 13 residues. Germline values: CDR1 LGHNA, CDR2 YSLEER. V lost 1 base to trimming and J lost 2 bases, with 5 bases between them. As DNA, the CDR3 is TGCGCCAGCAGCCAAGCTAGACAAGAGACCCAGTACTTC. This sequence encodes CASSQARQETQYF.

This rearrangement joins TRBV18 to TRBJ2-3, with 7 bases matching TRBD1. The CDR3 length is 15 residues. The ends lost 3 bases at V and 8 bases at J; junction bases unmatched: 11. Germline CDR1 is KGHSH and CDR2 is LQKENI. CDR3 nucleotide sequence: TGTGCCAGCTCACCGGACAGGACAGTTTCGCTTACGCAGTATTTT. It yields the protein CASSPDRTVSLTQYF.

In its sample, this clone was seen a few times. The rearrangement links TRBV9 to TRBJ1-4, with D possibly TRBD1 on 5 matching bases. Germline CDR1 is SGDLS and CDR2 is YYNGEE. The CDR3 contains 15 residues. Trimming took off 0 bases at V and 8 bases at J, with 14 bases between the two ends. The CDR3 loop reads CASSVVGGTGEKLFF. The DNA for the CDR3 is TGTGCCAGCAGCGTAGTCGGGGGAACGGGGGAAAAACTGTTTTTT. Based on the CDR3 plus reference TRBV9 and TRBJ1-4, the full variable domain is DSGVTQTPKHLITATGQRVTLRCSPRSGDLSVYWYQQSLDQGLQFLIQYYNGEERAKGNILERFSAQQFPDLHSELNLSSLELGDSALYFCASSVVGGTGEKLFFGSGTQLSVL.

This clone occurred a few times. This sequence joins TRBV10-3 and TRBJ2-1; weak D call: TRBD2 (6 bases). The CDR3 totals 14 residues. Germline V CDR1 and CDR2: ENHRY, SYGVKD. V lost 3 bases and J lost 2, with 8 bases in between. The CDR3 region is CAISELAAYNEQFF. CDR3 DNA: TGTGCCATCAGTGAACTAGCTGCCTACAATGAGCAGTTCTTC.

Notes on this clone: Other DNA sequences in this specimen translate into the identical CDR3. J is TRBJ2-1 and V is TRBV5-1; 10 bases match TRBD2. The CDR3 runs 15 residues. J gave up 2 bases and V 2 bases, and 1 base lay outside the gene matches. Germline V CDR1 and CDR2: SGHRS, YFSETQ. CDR3 sequence: CASSFLAGAYNEQFF. Written as DNA, the CDR3 is TGCGCCAGCAGCTTCCTAGCGGGAGCCTACAATGAGCAGTTCTTC.

The chain uses TRBV7-8 and TRBJ1-1; no reliable D call. The germline gives CDR1 SGHVS, CDR2 FQNEAQ. The CDR3 totals 13 residues. V lost 2 bases and J lost 1, with 5 bases in between. Here the CDR3 DNA reads TGTGCCAGCAGCTTAACGGGGAACACTGAAGCTTTCTTT. This translates into CASSLTGNTEAFF.

This clone was detected a few times. The genes are TRBV6-6 and TRBJ1-4; TRBD1 matches 8 bases. Per germline, CDR1 MNHNY and CDR2 SVGAGI (reference sequence). CDR3 length: 15 residues. V shed 2 bases, J shed 5 bases, and the junction held 4 bases outside the gene matches. CDR3 loop: CASSYATGGNEKLFF. DNA of the CDR3: TGTGCCAGCAGTTACGCAACAGGGGGGAATGAAAAACTGTTTTTT.

The J gene is TRBJ2-7, the V gene TRBV30; 7 bases line up with TRBD2. CDR3 length: 15 amino acids. V shed 8 bases and J 5 bases; nucleotides not matched to a gene: 18. The germline gives CDR1 GTSNPN, CDR2 SVGIG (reference sequence). Here the CDR3 DNA reads TGTGCCGGGGTCGAGGGCGGGAGAGGGAAAAACGAGCAGTACTTC. Encoded protein: CAGVEGGRGKNEQYF.

In its sample, this clone was seen a few times. The gene calls are TRBV7-3 and TRBJ2-1, with TRBD2 matching 9 bases. The CDR3 is 14 amino acids. V lost 5 bases, J lost 8 bases, and 7 bases stayed unmatched. CDR1 is SGHTA, CDR2 FQGTGA, per germline. CDR3 DNA: TGTGCCAGCAGCCGAATAGCGGGAGTGGATGAGCAGTTCTTC. It is translated as CASSRIAGVDEQFF.

This clone showed up just a few times. This same CDR3 is encoded by further DNA sequences in the sample. This rearrangement joins TRBV19 to TRBJ1-1, with D possibly being TRBD1 (5 bases). Germline V gene data show CDR1 as LNHDA and CDR2 as SQIVND (reference sequence). Trimming removed 3 bases at V and 3 bases at J, with 5 bases between. This CDR3 is 12 amino acids long. The CDR3 loop reads CASSIRDTEAFF. The CDR3, as DNA: TGTGCCAGTAGTATCAGGGACACTGAAGCTTTCTTT.